Sequencing of this TCR beta chain was carried out in a study of cytomegalovirus exposure and HLA in healthy donors. Germline V gives CDR1 SGHDN, CDR2 FVKESK. The germline V and J ends were trimmed by 0 bases and 4 bases, with 9 bases remaining between them. The CDR3 loop spans 15 amino acids. Comments on this clone: Its target is not known.

Study findings and constraints: A later examination showed that TCR association rates differed by HLA locus, with DRB1 most and HLA-C fewest. What a later analysis showed was that several of the most significant clusters appeared linked to common viral pathogens.

The PCR employed 60 Vbeta primers together with 13 Jbeta primers. Assay: immunoSEQ multiplex PCR; the TCRdb copy retains only in-frame clones and omits some. Of more than 150,000 clones in the sample, roughly 87% were seen once. The TCR sequence derives from a girl less than two years old in good health and CMV-seronegative. The sample taken for sequencing was PBMCs. J is TRBJ2-2 and V is TRBV14; D is ambiguous. The CDR3 reads CASSQDATSTGELFF. The CDR3 nucleotides are TGTGCCAGCAGCCAAGATGCTACCTCCACCGGGGAGCTGTTTTTT.